This is a list of T cell receptor beta chains from one sample in a study of shared clonotypes between healthy human individuals. Libraries were prepared by immunoSEQ multiplex PCR; TCRdb keeps only in-frame clonotypes and omits some of them. This sample carries about 2.4 million clones, roughly 92% of them seen once, and the ten largest clones take about 0.13%. Material: naive CD4+ T cells sorted from blood. The receptors were gathered from a man aged 18 to 30 in good health. Both conserved end residues are part of each CDR3. A D gene is named only where the DNA matches it firmly. Clone size is given for some rows only: seen once, a few or many times, or a class if the clone is expanded.

cdr3_length	j_call	clone_size	d_call	v_call	cdr3_nt	cdr3_aa
16	TRBJ2-1	-	-	TRBV11-2	TGTGCCAGCAGCTTAGTCCAGCTATCCGGGACGAATGAGCAGTTCTTC	CASSLVQLSGTNEQFF
12	TRBJ1-2	once	-	TRBV4-3	TGCGCCAGCAGCCGGGGGAATCTGGGCTACACCTTC	CASSRGNLGYTF
15	TRBJ2-7	-	-	TRBV4-1	TGCGCCAGCAGCCAAGAGGAAGGACAGCGTTTTATCCAGTACTTC	CASSQEEGQRFIQYF
15	TRBJ1-1	-	-	TRBV5-1	TGCGCCAGCAGCCCCCACTTGACAGAGAACACTGAAGCTTTCTTT	CASSPHLTENTEAFF
14	TRBJ2-7	-	TRBD1	TRBV5-5	TGTGCCAGCAGTCCCGGGACAGGTTCCTACGAGCAGTACTTC	CASSPGTGSYEQYF
14	TRBJ1-2	-	-	TRBV5-1	TGCGCCAGCGGAGACAGGACTCCTAACTATGGCTACACCTTC	CASGDRTPNYGYTF
16	TRBJ2-1	-	TRBD2	TRBV10-1	TGCGCCAGCAGTGATGTGATGAGCGGGGGAGGACATGAGCAGTTCTTC	CASSDVMSGGGHEQFF
15	TRBJ2-7	-	-	TRBV18	TGTGCCAGCTCTGAGAGCAGAACAGGCACCTACGAGCAGTACTTC	CASSESRTGTYEQYF
15	TRBJ2-2	-	TRBD1	TRBV10-3	TGTGCCATCAGTGACGCAGGGGGCAACACCGGGGAGCTGTTTTTT	CAISDAGGNTGELFF
13	TRBJ1-5	-	TRBD1	TRBV30	TGTGCCTGGGGGGACAGGGACAATCAGCCCCAGCATTTT	CAWGDRDNQPQHF
16	TRBJ2-3	-	TRBD2	TRBV10-3	TGTGCCATCAGTGACAGTGGGCGGGGGGGCACAGATACGCAGTATTTT	CAISDSGRGGTDTQYF
15	TRBJ2-7	-	TRBD1	TRBV6-5	TGTGCCAGCAGTTACGGGTTAACAGGGGGTAACGAGCAGTACTTC	CASSYGLTGGNEQYF
15	TRBJ2-7	-	-	TRBV27	TGTGCCAGCAGCGAACAGGGCCCTAGCTCCTACGAGCAGTACTTC	CASSEQGPSSYEQYF
14	TRBJ2-1	-	TRBD2	TRBV18	TGTGCCAGCTCACCAAGCGGGGGGGCGAATGAGCAGTTCTTC	CASSPSGGANEQFF